The T cell receptor (beta chain) described here comes from a study of CD8+CD57+ T cells in acquired aplastic anemia. At the level of the study: DNA recovered from sorted CD4+ and CD8+ cells had a mean of 3.2 ug.

Flow cytometry had shown expanded CD8+CD57+ cells in the patients chosen for sequencing. TCR beta VDJ and CDR3 profiling used genomic DNA as template. TCRdb re-called the reads with MiXCR, one entry per CDR3 protein. Of approximately 250,000 distinct CDR3 sequences detected, 82% appear once; the ten largest clones hold approximately 40%. Sequencing was carried out using sorted CD4+, CD8+, or CD8+CD57+ T cells (not recorded which) from PBMCs. The clonotype originates from a human donor with aplastic anemia.

The CDR3 spells CATVEGGTGAQFF. CDR3 nucleotide sequence: TGTGCCACCGTGGAAGGGGGCACAGGTGCGCAGTTTTTT. This chain uses TRBV2 with TRBJ2-2; TRBD1 aligns across 7 bases. This CDR3 is built from 13 residues. The V segment lost 10 bases and the J segment 16 bases; nucleotides outside the gene matches: 18. CDR1 is SNHLY, CDR2 FYNNEI, per germline.